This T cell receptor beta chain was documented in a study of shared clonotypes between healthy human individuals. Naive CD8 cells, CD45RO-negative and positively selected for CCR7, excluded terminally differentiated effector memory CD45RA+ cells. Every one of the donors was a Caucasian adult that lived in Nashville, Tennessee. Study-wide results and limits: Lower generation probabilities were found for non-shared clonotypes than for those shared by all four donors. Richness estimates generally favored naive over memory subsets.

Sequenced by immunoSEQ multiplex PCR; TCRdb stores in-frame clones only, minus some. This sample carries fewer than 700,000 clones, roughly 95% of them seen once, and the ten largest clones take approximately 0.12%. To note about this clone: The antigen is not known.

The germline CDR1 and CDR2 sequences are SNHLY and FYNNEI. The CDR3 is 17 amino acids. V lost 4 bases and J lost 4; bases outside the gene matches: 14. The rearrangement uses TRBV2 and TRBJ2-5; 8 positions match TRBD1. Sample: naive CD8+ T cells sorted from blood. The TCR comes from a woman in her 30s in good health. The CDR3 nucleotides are TGTGCCAGCAGTGTTAAAAGGACAGGGTACATTGGAGAGACCCAGTACTTC. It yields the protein CASSVKRTGYIGETQYF.